This is a list of T cell receptor beta chains from one sample in a study of blood T cell repertoires in COVID-19. This table comes from immunoSEQ multiplex PCR, and its TCRdb copy is limited to in-frame clones, with some not included. The table shows 110,000 or so clones, with more than 75% occurring only once. Sequencing was performed on peripheral blood. The receptors here all came from a woman aged 40 to 50 with acute or convalescent COVID-19. CDR3s include the opening cysteine and the closing phenylalanine or tryptophan. The D gene is left open where the match is weak. Size is stated for part of the rows, as once, few or many counts, or as a class when the clone is expanded.

.	TRBJ2-3	.	TRBV3-1/TRBV3-2	CASRPTSSDTQYF	TGTGCCAGCAGACCCACTAGCTCGGATACGCAGTATTTT
.	TRBJ1-1	.	TRBV10-1	CASSESGNQGAFF	TGCGCCAGCAGTGAGTCGGGGAACCAGGGAGCTTTCTTT
.	TRBJ2-5	.	TRBV3-1/TRBV3-2	CASGRGWAAGTQYF	TGTGCCAGCGGACGCGGGTGGGCGGCCGGGACCCAGTACTTC
.	TRBJ1-2	.	TRBV24-1	CAEHDRSGYTF	TGTGCCGAACATGACAGGAGCGGCTACACCTTC
.	TRBJ1-1	few	TRBV27	CASSPGHSPEAFF	TGTGCCAGCAGTCCGGGACACAGCCCTGAAGCTTTCTTT
.	TRBJ2-7	.	TRBV7-3	CASSLIHSYEQYF	TGTGCCAGCAGCTTAATTCATAGCTACGAGCAGTACTTC
TRBD1	TRBJ1-1	.	TRBV23-1	CASSRPIDRVPTEAFF	TGCGCCAGCAGTCGGCCCATCGACAGGGTTCCCACTGAAGCTTTCTTT
TRBD2	TRBJ2-1	.	TRBV6-1	CASSELLADSLFF	TGTGCCAGCAGTGAACTGCTAGCGGACTCGCTGTTCTTC
TRBD2	TRBJ2-2	few	TRBV7-2	CASSSTLILARNGELFF	TGTGCCAGCAGCTCCACCCTAATACTAGCGCGGAACGGGGAGCTGTTTTTT
.	TRBJ1-5	.	TRBV4-1	CASSLIPTSNQPQHF	TGCGCCAGCAGCCTTATCCCTACTAGCAATCAGCCCCAGCATTTT
TRBD2	TRBJ2-3	.	TRBV5-4	CASTGAGPTDTQYF	TGTGCCAGCACGGGAGCGGGGCCCACAGATACGCAGTATTTT
TRBD1	TRBJ1-1	.	TRBV5-6	CASSLGDRWTMNTEAFF	TGTGCCAGCAGCTTGGGGGACAGGTGGACCATGAACACTGAAGCTTTCTTT
.	TRBJ2-2	.	TRBV7-9	CASSLRGEVTGELFF	TGTGCCAGCAGCTTGAGAGGGGAGGTCACCGGGGAGCTGTTTTTT
TRBD2	TRBJ2-5	.	TRBV30	CAWSTGGFGETQYF	TGTGCCTGGAGTACGGGGGGGTTTGGGGAGACCCAGTACTTC
.	TRBJ1-1	.	TRBV12-3/TRBV12-4	CASSWPTEAFF	TGTGCCAGCAGTTGGCCCACTGAAGCTTTCTTT
.	TRBJ1-5	.	TRBV18	CASSSDMNSNQPQHF	TGTGCCAGCTCGTCAGACATGAATAGCAATCAGCCCCAGCATTTT
.	TRBJ2-5	.	TRBV2	CASSEGPGLGTQYF	TGTGCCAGCAGTGAAGGTCCAGGTTTAGGGACCCAGTACTTC